A single sample gave rise to the 25 T cell receptor beta chains below, sequenced in a study of T cells in women clearing cervical HPV infection. Measured with immunoSEQ multiplex PCR; TCRdb has only the in-frame clones, and not every one. The sample holds tens of thousands of clones. Material: blood buffy coat. These TCRs come from a woman aged 18-69 years with a cervical HPV16 infection that either progressed to CIN3+ or cleared (not recorded which).

Concerning this clone itself: The observed sequence ends 3 residues before the CDR3 terminus, with the missing tail filled in from the germline J gene. The chain employs TRBV5-3 and TRBJ1-6; D might be TRBD1 (6 bases). TRBV5-3 is an open reading frame, and its role is uncertain. CDR3 size: 16 residues. V lost 6 bases, J lost 7 bases, and 20 bases lay in between. The covered CDR3 bases are TGTGCCAGAACCATCGAGGGGGGGCGCTGGAATTCACCC. As protein: CARTIEGGRWNSP. The CDR3 in its entirety is CARTIEGGRWNSPLHF.

On this clone: Read data end 3 residues before the CDR3 end; the end is taken from the germline J gene. This chain uses TRBV20-1 with TRBJ2-2; 9 bases map to TRBD2. The CDR3 is 16 amino acids. Trimming removed 4 bases from V and 7 bases from J; junction bases left unmatched: 13. The germline V gene has CDR1 DFQATT and CDR2 SNEGSKA (reference sequence). The sequenced CDR3 bases are TGCAGTGCTATTTATGGCGGGAGGGCCAAAAGCGGGGAG. As protein: CSAIYGGRAKSGE. The complete CDR3 protein is CSAIYGGRAKSGELFF.

Comment on this clone: The CDR3 goes on 3 residues after the read ends, and that part is filled in from the germline J gene. The chain is built from TRBV4-1 and TRBJ1-2; no clear D. With 4 bases removed from V and 6 bases from J, the gap between germline ends came to 6 bases. CDR1 is MGHRA, CDR2 YSYEKL, per germline. This CDR3 is 11 amino acids long. The sequenced part of the CDR3 DNA is TGCGCCAGCAGCCGCGACAATGGC. Encoded protein: CASSRDNG. Given in full, the CDR3 is CASSRDNGYTF.

About this clone itself: The observed sequence ends 3 residues before the CDR3 terminus, with the missing tail filled in from the germline J gene. V and J are TRBV2 and TRBJ2-1; D remains unclear. Trimming left V 2 bases short and J 5 bases short, with 4 bases between. In germline, CDR1 is SNHLY, CDR2 FYNNEI. The CDR3 runs 12 residues. The DNA read from the CDR3 is TGTGCCAGCAGTGAACAGAACAATGAG. Its protein product is CASSEQNNE. The entire CDR3 protein is CASSEQNNEQFF.

About this clone itself: The read is 3 residues too short to cover the CDR3 end, so that end is filled in from the germline J gene. The chain employs TRBV6-1 and TRBJ1-2, with D perhaps matching TRBD1 (6 bases). CDR1 is MNHNS, CDR2 SASEGT, per germline. The CDR3 contains 14 residues. The sequenced CDR3 bases are TGTGCCAGCAGTGAAGCGGGGGGGGCTAGAGGC. It codes for CASSEAGGARG. The CDR3 reads in full as CASSEAGGARGYTF.

Of note for this clone: The read ends 3 residues before the CDR3 terminus; that terminus is restored from the germline J gene. The chain is built from TRBV7-6 and TRBJ1-4; 10 bases map to TRBD1. Germline V gene data show CDR1 as SGHVS and CDR2 as FNYEAQ. The ends lost 3 bases at V and 8 bases at J; junction bases unmatched: 3. This CDR3 region has 14 residues. The CDR3 bases that were read are TGTGCCAGCAGCTTTGGACAGGGGGGGGAAAAA. The encoded protein is CASSFGQGGEK. The whole CDR3 protein is CASSFGQGGEKLFF.

With respect to this clone: The read terminates 3 residues ahead of where the CDR3 ends, so the germline J gene completes it. The chain joins TRBV19 to TRBJ2-1; a possible D gene is TRBD2 (5 bases). V lost 7 bases and J 0 bases, leaving 10 bases between the germline ends. The CDR3 contains 14 residues. The germline gives CDR1 LNHDA, CDR2 SQIVND (reference sequence). CDR3: CASMSGFSYNEQFF. The part of the CDR3 DNA that was read is TGTGCCAGTATGAGCGGATTCTCCTACAATGAG.

Points on this clone: The read ends 3 residues shy of where the CDR3 ends; the end is completed using the germline J gene. This chain uses TRBV4-1 with TRBJ2-5; D is unresolved. The CDR3 length is 15 residues. Germline assignment: CDR1 MGHRA and CDR2 YSYEKL. V lost 0 bases, J lost 2 bases, and 10 bases lay in between. CDR3 in amino acids: CASSQDGQRQETQYF. The DNA read from the CDR3 is TGCGCCAGCAGCCAAGATGGGCAACGTCAAGAGACC.

As to this clone: The missing CDR3 end, 3 residues past where the read stops, is filled in from the germline J gene. J is TRBJ2-3 and V is TRBV11-1, with 7 bases identical to TRBD2. CDR3 length: 14 residues. The germline gives CDR1 SGHAT, CDR2 FQDESV (reference sequence). The sequenced CDR3 bases are TGTGCCAGCAGCGTTACTAGCGAAAGGGAGACG. Translation: CASSVTSERET. In full, the CDR3 reads CASSVTSERETQYF.

Note on this clone: The read stops 3 residues short of the end of the CDR3; the missing end is completed from the germline J gene. The chain has TRBV5-4 and TRBJ2-7; tentative D call: TRBD1 (5 bases). The CDR3 is 12 amino acids. Trimming shortened V by 2 bases and J by 5 bases, and 8 bases separated the two germline ends. Germline-derived CDR1 and CDR2 are SGHNT and YYREEE (reference sequence). CDR3: CASSFGAHEQYF. The part of the CDR3 DNA that was read is TGTGCCAGCAGCTTTGGGGCCCACGAG.

The CDR3 is CASSPYQPQHF. Partial CDR3 DNA: TGTGCCAGCAGCCCATATCAGCCC. The V and J genes are TRBV7-3 and TRBJ1-5, with D hard to call. From the germline J gene comes the end of the CDR3, since the read stops 3 residues before it. The CDR3 loop spans 11 amino acids. Deletions cut 5 bases from V and 5 bases from J, with 4 bases between. Germline values: CDR1 SGHTA, CDR2 FQGTGA.

As for this clone: The read falls 3 residues short of the CDR3 end, and the missing part is taken from the germline J gene. The chain uses TRBV29-1 and TRBJ1-1; weak D call: TRBD1 (6 bases). V dropped 7 bases and J dropped 1 base, with 13 bases sitting between them. The germline V gene encodes CDR1 SQVTM and CDR2 ANQGSEA. The CDR3 totals 13 residues. The CDR3 reads CSATGPGNTEAFF. The covered CDR3 bases are TGCAGCGCTACAGGGCCCGGGAACACTGAA.

With respect to this clone: The DNA ends 3 residues before the CDR3 does, and the rest of the CDR3 is filled in from the germline J gene. The chain has TRBV20-1 and TRBJ2-3, with a possible D match to TRBD2 (6 bases). Germline CDR1 reads DFQATT; CDR2 reads SNEGSKA (reference sequence). The CDR3 is 14 amino acids. Trimming took 6 bases from V and 1 from J, leaving 14 bases between them. The CDR3 sequence is CSAQPLARTDTQYF. The sequenced CDR3 bases are TGCAGTGCCCAGCCCCTAGCGCGCACAGATACG.

The CDR3 loop reads CASSENLAGTVAKNIQYF. CDR3 DNA (partial): TGTGCCAGCAGTGAAAATCTAGCGGGAACTGTAGCCAAAAACATT. This chain connects TRBV6-1 to TRBJ2-4; TRBD2 aligns across 9 bases. The CDR3 end lies 3 residues beyond the end of the read and is filled in from the germline J gene. The CDR3 loop spans 18 amino acids. Germline V lookup: CDR1 MNHNS, CDR2 SASEGT. V was pared by 2 bases and J by 0 bases, with 8 bases of the junction left unmatched.

Remarks on this clone: The read stops 3 residues short of the end of the CDR3; the missing end is completed from the germline J gene. The chain couples TRBV7-9 to TRBJ2-3; a possible D gene is TRBD2 (5 bases). The CDR3 spans 14 residues. Per the germline V gene, CDR1 is SEHNR and CDR2 is FQNEAQ (reference sequence). The CDR3 reads CASSFRGFQETQYF. The part of the CDR3 DNA that was read is TGTGCCAGCAGCTTCCGGGGTTTCCAAGAGACG.

Remarks on this clone: The CDR3 end is not reached by the read, which stops 3 residues before it; the germline J gene fills it in. The J gene is TRBJ2-7, the V gene TRBV19, with TRBD2 as a possible D gene (6 bases). The CDR3 extends over 15 amino acids. Trimming stripped 3 bases from V and 3 bases from J, with 15 bases between. Germline V gene lookup returns CDR1 LNHDA and CDR2 SQIVND (reference sequence). The DNA read from the CDR3 is TGTGCCAGTAGTATCCCCGGGACTTACTACTACGAG. It translates to CASSIPGTYYYE. The full CDR3 protein is CASSIPGTYYYEQYF. Full variable domain (outside the CDR3, taken from reference TRBV19 and TRBJ2-7): DGGITQSPKYLFRKEGQNVTLSCEQNLNHDAMYWYRQDPGQGLRLIYYSQIVNDFQKGDIAEGYSVSREKKESFPLTVTSAQKNPTAFYLCASSIPGTYYYEQYFGPGTRLTVT.

Notes on this clone: The read halts 3 residues ahead of the CDR3 end, with the missing end drawn from the germline J gene. This chain uses TRBV2 with TRBJ2-3, with a weak D call TRBD2 (6 bases). The ends were cut back, 5 bases at V and 2 bases at J, with 11 bases in the middle. The CDR3 contains 14 residues. Looked up from germline, CDR1 is SNHLY and CDR2 is FYNNEI. The CDR3 here is CASSYSGPTDTQYF. The CDR3 DNA, read in part, is TGTGCCAGCAGTTATAGCGGACCCACAGATACG.

About this clone itself: The CDR3 is cut off 3 residues early in the read; its end comes from the germline J gene. This chain uses TRBV14 with TRBJ1-6; D ambiguous. The CDR3 totals 13 residues. Between the trimmed V and J ends, which lost 2 bases and 10 bases, there was a span of 9 bases. Germline V CDR1 and CDR2: SGHDN, FVKESK. The CDR3 DNA, read in part, is TGTGCCAGCAGCCAACTCCTGTCGTCACCC. Encoded protein: CASSQLLSSP. The full CDR3 sequence reads CASSQLLSSPLHF.

CDR3 DNA, as far as it was read: TGTGCTAGTGGTGGCCCCGGACAGGGGACTGAA. The encoded protein is CASGGPGQGTE. The CDR3, in full, reads CASGGPGQGTEAFF. The rearrangement uses TRBV12-5 and TRBJ1-1, with 9 positions matching TRBD1. The read halts 3 residues ahead of the CDR3 end, with the missing end drawn from the germline J gene. Per germline, CDR1 LGHNT and CDR2 FRNRAP. V dropped 5 bases and J dropped 5; count of bases not matched to a gene: 6. CDR3 length: 14 amino acids. Using reference TRBV12-5 and TRBJ1-1 for the parts outside the CDR3, the full variable domain is DARVTQTPRHKVTEMGQEVTMRCQPILGHNTVFWYRQTMMQGLELLAYFRNRAPLDDSGMPKDRFSAEMPDATLATLKIQPSEPRDSAVYFCASGGPGQGTEAFFGQGTRLTVV.

Remarks on this clone: The CDR3 end is not reached by the read, which stops 3 residues before it; the germline J gene fills it in. This chain links TRBV10-3 with TRBJ2-7, with D possibly matching TRBD1 (6 bases). CDR3 length: 13 residues. Germline CDR1 is ENHRY and CDR2 is SYGVKD. V shed 8 bases and J shed 0 bases, with 11 bases lying between them. CDR3 DNA, as far as it was read: TGTGCCATCCGCCGGGACAACTCCTACGAG. As protein: CAIRRDNSYE. The full CDR3 protein reads CAIRRDNSYEQYF.

Comment on this clone: The CDR3 is cut off 3 residues early in the read; its end comes from the germline J gene. The chain has TRBV7-6 and TRBJ2-3, with 11 nucleotides matching TRBD2. The ends lost 2 bases at V and 6 bases at J; junction bases unmatched: 7. Per the germline V gene, CDR1 is SGHVS and CDR2 is FNYEAQ. The CDR3 is 16 amino acids. The sequenced part of the CDR3 DNA is TGTGCCAGCAGCTTAAAACTAGCGGGAGTAGAGGATACG. Translation: CASSLKLAGVEDT. The full CDR3 reads CASSLKLAGVEDTQYF.

With respect to this clone: Read data end 3 residues before the CDR3 end; the end is taken from the germline J gene. The sample holds other DNA sequences that translate to the same CDR3. The rearrangement uses TRBV20-1 and TRBJ1-2, with a possible D match to TRBD1 (6 bases). CDR1 and CDR2 (germline): DFQATT, SNEGSKA (reference sequence). Trimming took 2 bases from V and 5 from J, leaving 12 bases between them. The CDR3 has 13 amino acids. CDR3 sequence: CSARSGHQYGYTF. CDR3 bases read: TGCAGTGCTAGATCGGGACACCAGTATGGC.

The part of the CDR3 DNA that was read is TGTGCCAGCAGCTTGGCGGTTGCTAATGAAAAA. Residues: CASSLAVANEK. The CDR3 in full is CASSLAVANEKLFF. V and J are TRBV5-4 and TRBJ1-4; D gene ambiguous. Read sequence stops 3 residues before the CDR3 end, and the germline J gene provides the missing end. The CDR3 runs 14 residues. V was clipped by 0 bases and J by 3 bases, with 6 bases between them. Germline assignment: CDR1 SGHNT and CDR2 YYREEE (reference sequence).

As for this clone: The read halts 3 residues ahead of the CDR3 end, with the missing end drawn from the germline J gene. V is TRBV5-1 and J is TRBJ2-7; 10 bases are shared with TRBD1. The CDR3 has 14 amino acids. The V segment lost 0 bases and the J segment 4 bases; nucleotides outside the gene matches: 1. CDR1 and CDR2 (germline): SGHRS, YFSETQ. This CDR3 is CASSLVGQGYEQYF. CDR3 DNA, as far as it was read: TGCGCCAGCAGCTTGGTGGGACAGGGGTACGAG. Full variable domain (remainder filled in from reference TRBV5-1 and TRBJ2-7): KAGVTQTPRYLIKTRGQQVTLSCSPISGHRSVSWYQQTPGQGLQFLFEYFSETQRNKGNFPGRFSGRQFSNSRSEMNVSTLELGDSALYLCASSLVGQGYEQYFGPGTRLTVT.

On this clone: The sequenced fragment ends 3 residues before the CDR3 boundary, so the rest is inferred from the germline J gene. The chain has TRBV12-5 and TRBJ2-2; 9 bases map to TRBD2. The germline gives CDR1 LGHNT, CDR2 FRNRAP. The junction had 10 bases not matched to a gene; V was cut back by 0 bases and J by 5 bases. This CDR3 region has 18 residues. The CDR3 region is CASGLVRREGRGTGELFF. CDR3 DNA, as far as it was read: TGTGCTAGTGGTTTGGTAAGGCGGGAGGGCCGAGGAACCGGGGAG.